Each of the 30 T cell receptor beta chains below was sequenced from the same sample in a study of blood T cell repertoires in COVID-19. Profiled with immunoSEQ multiplex PCR; TCRdb holds only in-frame clones, not every one. The table has about 250,000 clones, approximately 92% seen once. Sequenced material: PBMCs or T cells enriched from blood (not recorded which). Source of these receptors: a woman aged 18-29 years who had recovered from COVID-19.

The rearrangement links TRBV5-6 to TRBJ2-1, with a tentative D call TRBD2 (6 bases). V lost 1 base and J 7 bases, leaving 15 bases between the germline ends. CDR3 length: 15 residues. In germline, CDR1 is SGHDT, CDR2 YYEEEE. The CDR3 region has the DNA TGTGCCAGCAGCTTGCCAGGTCGGACTACAAATGAGCAGTTCTTC. It specifies CASSLPGRTTNEQFF.

The V gene is TRBV5-1, the J gene TRBJ1-5; perhaps TRBD1 as D (5 bases). The CDR3 is 14 amino acids. Germline V CDR1 and CDR2: SGHRS, YFSETQ. Trimming stripped 4 bases from V and 5 bases from J, with 13 bases between. CDR3 loop: CASSPGLDDQPQHF. DNA for the CDR3: TGCGCCAGCAGCCCGGGACTTGATGATCAGCCCCAGCATTTT.

This clone was seen only once. The gene calls are TRBV9 and TRBJ1-1; D is undetermined. In germline, CDR1 is SGDLS, CDR2 YYNGEE. The CDR3 contains 13 residues. V was trimmed by 0 bases and J by 4 bases, leaving 7 bases between them. CDR3 in amino acids: CASSVGRITEAFF. For the CDR3, the DNA is TGTGCCAGCAGCGTAGGGCGGATCACTGAAGCTTTCTTT.

This clone was counted a few times. The rearrangement links TRBV5-1 to TRBJ2-2, with 8 bases identical to TRBD1. Germline lookup yields CDR1 SGHRS and CDR2 YFSETQ. There are 15 residues in the CDR3. V trimming: 4 bases; J trimming: 1 base; junction bases outside the gene matches: 3. The CDR3: CASSGGTGNTGELFF. CDR3 bases: TGCGCCAGCAGCGGGGGGACAGGGAACACCGGGGAGCTGTTTTTT.

The chain combines TRBV29-1 with TRBJ1-2, with 8 bases lining up with TRBD1. CDR1 and CDR2 (germline): SQVTM, ANQGSEA. The CDR3 contains 12 residues. V lost 7 bases to trimming and J lost 8 bases; unmatched junction nucleotides: 9. The CDR3 DNA reads TGCAGCGATACTCAGGGGGCGGACGGCTACACCTTC. It yields the protein CSDTQGADGYTF.

This chain uses TRBV7-3 with TRBJ1-1; 8 bases are a match to TRBD1. V dropped 1 base and J dropped 3; count of bases not matched to a gene: 10. Germline assignment: CDR1 SGHTA and CDR2 FQGTGA. The CDR3 is 17 residues long. Here the CDR3 reads CASSLSWSGTGYTEAFF. The CDR3 region has the DNA TGTGCCAGCAGCTTAAGTTGGTCCGGGACAGGTTACACTGAAGCTTTCTTT.

The chain combines TRBV27 with TRBJ2-5; D is possibly TRBD2 (7 bases). V was clipped by 4 bases and J by 7 bases, with 16 bases between them. This CDR3 contains 14 residues. Germline V gene lookup returns CDR1 MNHEY and CDR2 SMNVEV (reference sequence). CDR3 region: CASSSGRGGRTQYF. The CDR3 DNA is TGTGCCAGCAGTTCAGGGAGGGGGGGGCGGACCCAGTACTTC.

The V and J genes are TRBV7-3 and TRBJ2-1, with 12 bases matching TRBD2. The CDR3 covers 19 residues. Trimming took 2 bases from V and 6 from J; bases not matched to a gene: 14. From germline, CDR1 is SGHTA and CDR2 FQGTGA. This CDR3 is CASSLYPILLAGGPNEQFF. CDR3 DNA sequence: TGTGCCAGCAGCTTATATCCGATATTACTAGCGGGGGGCCCCAATGAGCAGTTCTTC.

The gene calls are TRBV7-9 and TRBJ1-3; D call uncertain. V was clipped by 4 bases and J by 0 bases, with 7 bases between them. From germline, CDR1 is SEHNR and CDR2 FQNEAQ (reference sequence). CDR3 size: 14 residues. This chain's CDR3 is CASSSSISGNTIYF. CDR3 DNA: TGTGCCAGCAGCTCCAGTATCTCTGGAAACACCATATATTTT.

The chain combines TRBV10-3 with TRBJ1-1; D perhaps matches TRBD1 (6 bases). Germline CDR1 is ENHRY and CDR2 is SYGVKD. The CDR3 extends over 13 amino acids. V was pared by 4 bases and J by 4 bases, with 10 bases between. As DNA, the CDR3 is TGTGCCATCAGTGGTAAAGGGGGCACTGAAGCTTTCTTT. Translating gives CAISGKGGTEAFF.

The chain employs TRBV3-1 (or the pseudogene TRBV3-2) and TRBJ1-1; D is perhaps TRBD1 (5 bases). Germline lookup yields CDR1 LGHDT and CDR2 YNNKEL (reference sequence). The CDR3 totals 14 residues. Between the trimmed V and J ends, which lost 0 bases and 11 bases, there was a span of 16 bases. CDR3 bases: TGTGCCAGCAGCCAAGAGGTCGGGGGTTTAAGGGCTTTCTTT. This sequence encodes CASSQEVGGLRAFF.

The chain employs TRBV28 and TRBJ1-4; 8 bases align to TRBD1. The CDR3 consists of 15 residues. Trimming at V came to 4 bases and at J to 3 bases, leaving 4 bases not matched to a gene. Germline CDR1 reads MDHEN; CDR2 reads SYDVKM. This CDR3 reads CASSSPGGANEKLFF. The CDR3 DNA sequence: TGTGCCAGCAGTTCCCCAGGGGGCGCTAATGAAAAACTGTTTTTT.

The chain joins TRBV7-9 to TRBJ2-7; D is perhaps TRBD1 (6 bases). Trimming left V 0 bases short and J 6 bases short, with 12 bases between. The germline CDR1 and CDR2 sequences are SEHNR and FQNEAQ (reference sequence). The CDR3 consists of 14 residues. The CDR3 bases are TGTGCCAGCAGCTTAGCGAGGCAGGGGCTCGAGCAGTACTTC. Amino acids: CASSLARQGLEQYF.

The chain recombines TRBV7-2 with TRBJ1-1; D ambiguous. The CDR3 runs 13 residues. Germline CDR1 SGHTA, CDR2 FQGNSA. V lost 5 bases and J lost 5, with 12 bases in between. This CDR3 is CASSPPRVTEAFF. The CDR3 region has the DNA TGTGCCAGCAGCCCCCCCCGGGTTACTGAAGCTTTCTTT.

The V call is TRBV28, the J call TRBJ1-4; 10 bases fit TRBD1. The V segment lost 8 bases and the J segment 8 bases; nucleotides outside the gene matches: 8. In germline, CDR1 is MDHEN, CDR2 SYDVKM. The CDR3 contains 14 residues. The CDR3 sequence is CASETGQGNEKLFF. The CDR3 coding sequence is TGTGCCAGCGAAACGGGACAGGGGAACGAAAAACTGTTTTTT. The entire variable domain, with the rest obtained from reference TRBV28 and TRBJ1-4, is as follows: DVKVTQSSRYLVKRTGEKVFLECVQDMDHENMFWYRQDPGLGLRLIYFSYDVKMKEKGDIPEGYSVSREKKERFSLILESASTNQTSMYLCASETGQGNEKLFFGSGTQLSVL.

The CDR3 protein is CASSVVSGGYNEQFF. The CDR3 DNA follows: TGTGCCAGCAGTGTTGTTAGCGGGGGGTACAATGAGCAGTTCTTC. The V call is TRBV6-1, the J call TRBJ2-1; 10 bases agree with TRBD2. V gave up 4 bases and J gave up 4 bases; unmatched junction bases: 4. The CDR3 is made up of 15 amino acids. Germline V gives CDR1 MNHNS, CDR2 SASEGT.

This clone was found a few times. The rearrangement links TRBV19 to TRBJ1-5; 11 positions agree with TRBD1. Trimming at V came to 9 bases and at J to 7 bases, leaving 14 bases not matched to a gene. Germline lookup yields CDR1 LNHDA and CDR2 SQIVND (reference sequence). There are 16 residues in the CDR3. The CDR3 sequence: CARRTGGKGMRQPQHF. The CDR3, as DNA: TGTGCCAGAAGGACAGGGGGCAAAGGGATGAGGCAGCCCCAGCATTTT.

There are a few counts of this clone. V gene TRBV2 combines with J gene TRBJ1-2; no definite D call. This CDR3 has 13 residues. Germline V lookup: CDR1 SNHLY, CDR2 FYNNEI. Deletions cut 3 bases from V and 8 bases from J, with 13 bases between. CDR3 sequence reads: CASSDSSDGGYTF. CDR3 bases: TGTGCCAGCAGTGATTCGTCAGACGGGGGCTACACCTTC.

This clone was detected only once. The V and J genes are TRBV27 and TRBJ2-1; possibly TRBD2 for D (6 bases). V was shortened by 0 bases and J by 9 bases, with 12 bases between the two germline ends. The germline CDR1 and CDR2 sequences are MNHEY and SMNVEV (reference sequence). The CDR3 spans 14 residues. As DNA, the CDR3 is TGTGCCAGCAGTTTATCCGGGGGAACGAGTGAGCAGTTCTTC. Protein product: CASSLSGGTSEQFF.

The chain employs TRBV6-5 and TRBJ2-2; maybe TRBD1 (6 bases). CDR3 length equals 15 residues. Per germline, CDR1 MNHEY and CDR2 SVGAGI. Trimming cost V 5 bases and J 1 base, with 11 bases left between them. Here the CDR3 DNA reads TGTGCCAGCAGTCCATTGACAGGGAACACCGGGGAGCTGTTTTTT. Amino acids: CASSPLTGNTGELFF.

V and J are TRBV6-5 and TRBJ1-4; D is unresolved. Between the trimmed V and J ends, which lost 6 bases and 8 bases, there was a span of 16 bases. Germline CDR1 and CDR2: MNHEY and SVGAGI. The CDR3 contains 14 residues. As DNA, the CDR3 is TGTGCCAGCAGCCCCGTTATTGGGAGCGAAAAACTGTTTTTT. Its protein is CASSPVIGSEKLFF.

The chain carries TRBV3-1 (or the pseudogene TRBV3-2) and TRBJ2-2; D is perhaps TRBD1 (6 bases). Germline V gives CDR1 LGHDT, CDR2 YNNKEL (reference sequence). The CDR3 is 17 amino acids. The V gene lost 0 bases and the J gene lost 1 base, with 12 bases spanning the gap. The CDR3 DNA reads TGTGCCAGCAGCCAAGATACCGGGACACAGAACACCGGGGAGCTGTTTTTT. It specifies CASSQDTGTQNTGELFF.

The chain joins TRBV7-9 to TRBJ2-1; TRBD2 matches at 7 bases. This CDR3 is built from 16 residues. V was clipped by 5 bases and J by 8 bases; unmatched bases: 15. Per germline, CDR1 SEHNR and CDR2 FQNEAQ (reference sequence). The CDR3 nucleotides are TGTGCCAGCAGCACTAGGGCCGGGGGACTACGGGATGAGCAGTTCTTC. Its protein product is CASSTRAGGLRDEQFF.

The V call is TRBV3-1 (or the pseudogene TRBV3-2), the J call TRBJ1-2, with TRBD1 identical over 8 bases. The CDR3 is made up of 17 amino acids. The junction had 10 bases not matched to a gene; V was cut back by 0 bases and J by 4 bases. In germline, CDR1 is LGHDT, CDR2 YNNKEL (reference sequence). The CDR3 sequence: CASSQDSGQGLGYGYTF. CDR3 coding DNA: TGTGCCAGCAGCCAAGATAGCGGACAGGGTCTAGGCTATGGCTACACCTTC.

The gene calls are TRBV12-5 and TRBJ1-1; no clear D gene. The CDR3 consists of 12 residues. Trimming pared 8 bases from V and 1 base from J, leaving 8 bases between. Germline values: CDR1 LGHNT, CDR2 FRNRAP. CDR3 in DNA: TGTGCTAGTTGTGTCGGGAACACTGAAGCTTTCTTT. It encodes CASCVGNTEAFF.

This clone has a handful of counts. The V gene is TRBV3-1 (or the pseudogene TRBV3-2), the J gene TRBJ1-3, with TRBD1 matching over 7 bases. Germline CDR1 is LGHDT and CDR2 is YNNKEL (reference sequence). The V and J ends lost 3 bases and 2 bases, in that order; junction bases with no gene match: 7. The CDR3 has 16 amino acids. CDR3 in amino acids: CASSHSETGPGNTIYF. The CDR3 nucleotides are TGTGCCAGCAGCCACAGTGAGACAGGGCCTGGAAACACCATATATTTT.

This sequence joins TRBV7-9 and TRBJ1-4; no reliable D call. Per germline, CDR1 SEHNR and CDR2 FQNEAQ (reference sequence). The CDR3 totals 15 residues. V was shortened by 5 bases and J by 3 bases, with 13 bases between the two germline ends. CDR3 sequence (DNA): TGTGCCAGCAGCCCAAAAGTGGCGGCTAATGAAAAACTGTTTTTT. Its protein product is CASSPKVAANEKLFF.

This sequence joins TRBV5-1 and TRBJ1-1; D is uncertain. Between the trimmed V and J ends, which lost 0 bases and 0 bases, there was a span of 3 bases. CDR1 is SGHRS, CDR2 YFSETQ, per germline. This CDR3 contains 13 residues. CDR3 in DNA: TGCGCCAGCAGCTTGGACTTGAACACTGAAGCTTTCTTT. Its protein is CASSLDLNTEAFF. The complete variable domain, with remaining parts taken from reference TRBV5-1 and TRBJ1-1, reads KAGVTQTPRYLIKTRGQQVTLSCSPISGHRSVSWYQQTPGQGLQFLFEYFSETQRNKGNFPGRFSGRQFSNSRSEMNVSTLELGDSALYLCASSLDLNTEAFFGQGTRLTVV.

V is TRBV2 and J is TRBJ2-7; 7 bases agree with TRBD1. The CDR3 totals 14 residues. J gave up 0 bases and V 7 bases, and 6 bases lay outside the gene matches. The germline gives CDR1 SNHLY, CDR2 FYNNEI. The CDR3 DNA reads TGTGCCAGCACCGGGACAGCCAACTCCTACGAGCAGTACTTC. It specifies CASTGTANSYEQYF.

The chain couples TRBV24-1 to TRBJ2-1; 12 bases are a match to TRBD2. The CDR3 consists of 19 residues. Germline V lookup: CDR1 KGHDR, CDR2 SFDVKD. J was trimmed by 0 bases and V by 1 base; bases with no gene match: 6. The CDR3 region is CATSDFPTSGGLSYNEQFF. The DNA of the CDR3 is TGTGCCACCAGTGATTTCCCGACTAGCGGGGGCCTCTCCTACAATGAGCAGTTCTTC.